The next 15 T cell receptor beta chains were all read from a single sample in a study of T-cell memory formation after mild COVID-19. TCRdb ran MiXCR on the 5' RACE reads and lists one entry per CDR3 protein. The sample contains about 360,000 distinct CDR3 sequences, roughly an eighth of which appear only once. The source material was PBMCs or a T cell subset sorted from them (not recorded which). These receptors originate from a man aged 18 to 30 who had mild COVID-19 (a few samples of this study predate the infection). Cell type and time point are not known.

This clonotype was observed many times. The V call is TRBV6-2 or TRBV6-3, the J call TRBJ2-5; 8 nucleotides agree with TRBD2. Trimming at V came to 6 bases and at J to 2 bases, leaving 5 bases not matched to a gene. The CDR3 covers 14 residues. Germline V gene lookup returns CDR1 MNHEY and CDR2 SVGEGT. The CDR3 loop reads CASRSPGGQETQYF. CDR3 coding DNA: TGTGCCAGCAGGTCGCCGGGGGGGCAAGAGACCCAGTACTTC.

This clonotype was recorded a few times. The CDR3 DNA follows: TGTGCCTGGGAGGGACAGGTCAATTCACCCCTCCACTTT. Protein sequence: CAWEGQVNSPLHF. The chain carries TRBV30 and TRBJ1-6, with 8 nucleotides matching TRBD1. Germline CDR1 reads GTSNPN; CDR2 reads SVGIG (reference sequence). This CDR3 region has 13 residues. Trimming at V came to 5 bases and at J to 7 bases, leaving 4 bases not matched to a gene.

The chain employs TRBV7-8 and TRBJ1-4; maybe TRBD1 (5 bases). CDR1 SGHVS and CDR2 FQNEAQ come from the germline V gene. V lost 5 bases and J lost 14, with 24 bases in between. The CDR3 totals 15 residues. The DNA of the CDR3 is TGTGCCAGCAGCCGTGGGGCGGGCCCGTATGGCGGGCTGTTTTTT. Translated: CASSRGAGPYGGLFF.

This chain links TRBV7-9 with TRBJ1-1; D remains ambiguous. The V and J ends lost 5 bases and 2 bases respectively, with 6 bases between them. The CDR3 has 12 amino acids. Germline CDR1 is SEHNR and CDR2 is FQNEAQ (reference sequence). The CDR3 sequence: CASSHANTEAFF. The CDR3 DNA reads TGTGCCAGCAGCCACGCCAACACTGAAGCTTTCTTT.

This clonotype appeared many times. The chain employs TRBV11-2 and TRBJ2-1; D tentatively fits TRBD1 or TRBD2 (5 bases each). CDR3 length: 13 amino acids. CDR1 SGHAT and CDR2 FQNNGV come from the germline V gene. Trimming pared 5 bases from V and 4 bases from J, leaving 9 bases between. CDR3 residues: CASSPGRYNEQFF. In nucleotides, the CDR3 is TGTGCCAGCAGCCCGGGACGTTACAATGAGCAGTTCTTC.

The chain recombines TRBV11-2 with TRBJ2-3; D is ambiguous. Trimming took 0 bases from V and 0 from J, leaving 10 bases between them. The CDR3 loop spans 16 amino acids. Per germline, CDR1 SGHAT and CDR2 FQNNGV. This CDR3 is CASSLDSWGSTDTQYF. DNA of the CDR3: TGTGCCAGCAGCTTAGATTCGTGGGGAAGCACAGATACGCAGTATTTT.

At least ten counts were recorded for this clonotype. The chain joins TRBV5-1 to TRBJ1-1; D not certain. Germline V lookup: CDR1 SGHRS, CDR2 YFSETQ. CDR3 length: 14 residues. Deletions cut 0 bases from V and 3 bases from J, with 9 bases between. CDR3 in amino acids: CASSLDPEDTEAFF. The CDR3 DNA follows: TGCGCCAGCAGCTTGGATCCAGAAGACACTGAAGCTTTCTTT.

This chain uses TRBV18 with TRBJ2-7; tentatively, D is TRBD1 (6 bases). The CDR3 runs to 15 residues. V lost 0 bases and J lost 4, with 13 bases in between. Germline V gene data show CDR1 as KGHSH and CDR2 as LQKENI. This CDR3 reads CASSPPSQGMYEQYF. DNA of the CDR3: TGTGCCAGCTCACCACCGAGTCAGGGGATGTACGAGCAGTACTTC. The full variable domain, in which reference TRBV18 and TRBJ2-7 provide the parts outside the CDR3, is NAGVMQNPRHLVRRRGQEARLRCSPMKGHSHVYWYRQLPEEGLKFMVYLQKENIIDESGMPKERFSAEFPKEGPSILRIQQVVRGDSAAYFCASSPPSQGMYEQYFGPGTRLTVT.

The chain carries TRBV9 and TRBJ2-1; a possible D gene is TRBD2 (6 bases). The germline V and J ends were trimmed by 0 bases and 3 bases, with 16 bases remaining between them. Looked up from germline, CDR1 is SGDLS and CDR2 is YYNGEE. The CDR3 spans 17 residues. CDR3 loop: CASSVEEVGGNYNEQFF. In DNA form, the CDR3 reads TGTGCCAGCAGCGTAGAAGAGGTGGGGGGTAACTACAATGAGCAGTTCTTC.

The chain couples TRBV10-3 to TRBJ2-1; D call uncertain. The CDR3 consists of 13 residues. Germline lookup yields CDR1 ENHRY and CDR2 SYGVKD. Trimming cost V 8 bases and J 10 bases, with 18 bases left between them. The CDR3 nucleotides are TGTGCCATCGGCACCCGGGCCCCTGGGGAGCAGTTCTTC. Translating gives CAIGTRAPGEQFF.

The rearrangement uses TRBV4-1 and TRBJ2-1; D is unclear. Germline assignment: CDR1 MGHRA and CDR2 YSYEKL. Trimming shortened V by 1 base and J by 9 bases, and 13 bases separated the two germline ends. The CDR3 is made up of 14 amino acids. The CDR3 sequence: CASSQGESTGEQFF. The CDR3 region has the DNA TGCGCCAGCAGCCAAGGCGAATCAACGGGTGAGCAGTTCTTC.

Here the CDR3 reads CASTPGQGLEGSSPSNQPQHF. The CDR3 nucleotides are TGTGCCAGCACCCCGGGCCAGGGTTTAGAGGGATCTTCACCTAGCAATCAGCCCCAGCATTTT. The genes are TRBV11-1 and TRBJ1-5, with D possibly matching TRBD1 (5 bases). CDR1 is SGHAT and CDR2 is FQDESV in the germline V gene (reference sequence). This CDR3 spans 21 amino acids. V lost 7 bases and J lost 0, with 31 bases in between.

The V and J genes are TRBV12-3 or TRBV12-4 and TRBJ2-5; D is undetermined. Trimming removed 4 bases from V and 4 bases from J, with 7 bases in between. This CDR3 has 12 residues. The CDR3 here is CASSSQGETQYF. The CDR3 DNA sequence: TGTGCCAGCAGTTCGCAAGGAGAGACCCAGTACTTC.

The sample holds a few counts of this clonotype. The V call is TRBV3-1, the J call TRBJ2-1; 11 positions agree with TRBD1. Germline V lookup: CDR1 LGHDT, CDR2 YNNKEL (reference sequence). After removal of 2 bases from V and 8 bases from J, the junction contained 5 bases not matched to a gene. This CDR3 contains 15 residues. The CDR3 protein is CASSQLGQGEDEQFF. The CDR3 region has the DNA TGTGCCAGCAGCCAATTGGGACAGGGGGAGGATGAGCAGTTCTTC.

This clonotype has only a few counts. The chain couples TRBV7-2 to TRBJ1-2; D not resolved. CDR3 length: 15 residues. Per germline, CDR1 SGHTA and CDR2 FQGNSA. V lost 1 base, J lost 3 bases, and 12 bases lay in between. CDR3 loop: CASSLVGEAYYGYTF. The CDR3 nucleotides are TGTGCCAGCAGCTTAGTTGGGGAGGCGTACTATGGCTACACCTTC.